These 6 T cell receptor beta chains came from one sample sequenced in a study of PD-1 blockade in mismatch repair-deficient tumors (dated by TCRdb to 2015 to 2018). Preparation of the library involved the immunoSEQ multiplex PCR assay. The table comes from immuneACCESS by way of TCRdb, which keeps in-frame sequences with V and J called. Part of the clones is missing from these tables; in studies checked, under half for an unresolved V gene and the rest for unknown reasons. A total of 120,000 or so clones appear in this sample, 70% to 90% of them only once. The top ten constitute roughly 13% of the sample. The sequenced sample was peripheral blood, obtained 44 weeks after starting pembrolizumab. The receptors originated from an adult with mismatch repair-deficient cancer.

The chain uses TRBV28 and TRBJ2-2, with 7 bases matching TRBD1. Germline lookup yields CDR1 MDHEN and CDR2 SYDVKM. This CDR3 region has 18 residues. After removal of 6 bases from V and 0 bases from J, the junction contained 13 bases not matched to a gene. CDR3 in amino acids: CASSVGTGDNANTGELFF. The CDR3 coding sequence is TGTGCCAGCAGCGTCGGAACAGGGGACAACGCGAACACCGGGGAGCTGTTTTTT. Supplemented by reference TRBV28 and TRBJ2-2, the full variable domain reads DVKVTQSSRYLVKRTGEKVFLECVQDMDHENMFWYRQDPGLGLRLIYFSYDVKMKEKGDIPEGYSVSREKKERFSLILESASTNQTSMYLCASSVGTGDNANTGELFFGEGSRLTVL.

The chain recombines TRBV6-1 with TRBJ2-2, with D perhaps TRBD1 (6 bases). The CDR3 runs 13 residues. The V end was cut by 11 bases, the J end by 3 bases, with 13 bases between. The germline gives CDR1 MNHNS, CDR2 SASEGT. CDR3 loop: CAAMTGYTGELFF. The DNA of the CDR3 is TGTGCCGCCATGACAGGATACACCGGGGAGCTGTTTTTT.

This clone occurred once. For the CDR3, the DNA is TGTGCCAGCAGTGATTCGAGCAATGAGCAGTTCTTC. It codes for CASSDSSNEQFF. The chain links TRBV25-1 to TRBJ2-1; D unclear. Germline CDR1 and CDR2: MGHDK and SYGVNS. Trimming cost V 3 bases and J 6 bases, with 6 bases left between them. This CDR3 region has 12 residues. Full variable domain (remainder filled in from reference TRBV25-1 and TRBJ2-1): EADIYQTPRYLVIGTGKKITLECSQTMGHDKMYWYQQDPGMELHLIHYSYGVNSTEKGDLSSESTVSRIRTEHFPLTLESARPSHTSQYLCASSDSSNEQFFGPGTRLTVL.

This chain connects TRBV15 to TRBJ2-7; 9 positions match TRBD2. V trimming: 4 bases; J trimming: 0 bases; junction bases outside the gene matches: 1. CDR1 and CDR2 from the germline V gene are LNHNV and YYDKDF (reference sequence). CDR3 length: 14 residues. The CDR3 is CATSKGLASYEQYF. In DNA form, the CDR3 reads TGTGCCACCAGCAAGGGACTAGCCTCCTACGAGCAGTACTTC.

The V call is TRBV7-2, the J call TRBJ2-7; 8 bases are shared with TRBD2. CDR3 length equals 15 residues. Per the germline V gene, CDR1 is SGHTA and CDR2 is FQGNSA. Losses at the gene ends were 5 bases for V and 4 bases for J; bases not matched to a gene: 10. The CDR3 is CASSPPGGGRYEQYF. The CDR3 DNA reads TGTGCCAGCAGCCCCCCCGGGGGGGGGAGGTACGAGCAGTACTTC.

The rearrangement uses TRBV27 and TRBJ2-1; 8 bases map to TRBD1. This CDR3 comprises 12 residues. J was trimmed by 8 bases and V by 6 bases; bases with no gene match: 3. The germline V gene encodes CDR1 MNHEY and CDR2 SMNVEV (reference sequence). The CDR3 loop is CASSGQGHEQFF. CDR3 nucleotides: TGTGCCAGCAGCGGACAGGGCCATGAGCAGTTCTTC.